These 21 T cell receptor beta chains were all obtained from the same sample, sequenced in a study of blood T cells in healthy people across ages. Sample-barcoded 5' priming and a J-beta primer mix drove a second PCR of 7 to 11 cycles. TCRdb reprocessed the 5' RACE reads via MiXCR and lists one record per CDR3 protein. This repertoire shows 1,800,000 or so distinct CDR3 sequences, more than 35% found once; its top ten account for roughly 24%. The sequenced sample was blood. The receptors were gathered from a human donor in good health.

The chain recombines TRBV19 with TRBJ2-1; 7 positions match TRBD2. This CDR3 is 15 amino acids long. V gave up 0 bases and J gave up 3 bases; unmatched junction bases: 2. Germline CDR1 and CDR2: LNHDA and SQIVND (reference sequence). The CDR3 sequence is CASSIDREGYNEQFF. The CDR3 DNA follows: TGTGCCAGTAGTATAGACAGGGAGGGCTACAATGAGCAGTTCTTC.

Many counts were recorded for this clonotype. The V call is TRBV7-2, the J call TRBJ2-5; 9 bases match TRBD2. The germline gives CDR1 SGHTA, CDR2 FQGNSA. The length of the CDR3 is 14 residues. The J segment lost 5 bases and the V segment lost 5 bases, leaving 6 bases of the junction unmatched. The CDR3 protein is CASSPETSGETQYF. DNA for the CDR3: TGTGCCAGCAGCCCAGAGACTAGCGGTGAGACCCAGTACTTC. Full variable domain (outside the CDR3, taken from reference TRBV7-2 and TRBJ2-5): GAGVSQSPSNKVTEKGKDVELRCDPISGHTALYWYRQSLGQGLEFLIYFQGNSAPDKSGLPSDRFSAERTGGSVSTLTIQRTQQEDSAVYLCASSPETSGETQYFGPGTRLLVL.

This clonotype came up a few times. The rearrangement links TRBV11-3 to TRBJ2-1, with D perhaps assigned TRBD1 or TRBD2 (5 bases each). The length of the CDR3 is 16 residues. Trimming pared 3 bases from V and 4 bases from J, leaving 16 bases between. CDR1 is SGHNT and CDR2 is YENEEA in the germline V gene. Here the CDR3 reads CASSFWDEGIYNEQFF. DNA of the CDR3: TGTGCCAGCAGCTTTTGGGACGAAGGTATTTACAATGAGCAGTTCTTC. The entire variable domain, with the rest obtained from reference TRBV11-3 and TRBJ2-1, is as follows: EAGVVQSPRYKIIEKKQPVAFWCNPISGHNTLYWYLQNLGQGPELLIRYENEEAVDDSQLPKDRFSAERLKGVDSTLKIQPAELGDSAVYLCASSFWDEGIYNEQFFGPGTRLTVL.

In DNA, the CDR3 is TGTGCCACCATCGACCGCATGAACACTGAAGCTTTCTTT. It yields the protein CATIDRMNTEAFF. The chain recombines TRBV18 with TRBJ1-1; D remains ambiguous. Germline CDR1 is KGHSH and CDR2 is LQKENI. The length of the CDR3 is 13 residues. V was clipped by 10 bases and J by 0 bases, with 12 bases between them.

This clonotype was counted a few times. This chain links TRBV4-3 with TRBJ2-4; 10 bases line up with TRBD2. From germline, CDR1 is LGHNA and CDR2 YSLEER. Germline trimming cut 0 bases from V and 0 bases from J; bases unmatched to any gene: 8. This CDR3 is built from 19 residues. The CDR3 nucleotides are TGCGCCAGCAGCCAAGAGGTGGCTAGCGGGGGCTTAGCCAAAAACATTCAGTACTTC. Translating gives CASSQEVASGGLAKNIQYF.

The CDR3 is CASSFSGGVEQYF. As DNA, the CDR3 is TGCGCCAGCAGCTTCTCAGGGGGCGTCGAGCAGTACTTC. The chain has TRBV5-1 and TRBJ2-7; TRBD1 aligns across 8 bases. There are 13 residues in the CDR3. V dropped 2 bases and J dropped 6; count of bases not matched to a gene: 4. The germline gives CDR1 SGHRS, CDR2 YFSETQ.

The table lists this clonotype with many counts. The chain is built from TRBV7-3 and TRBJ1-2, with 10 bases lining up with TRBD1. Germline-derived CDR1 and CDR2 are SGHTA and FQGTGA. The CDR3 has 16 residues. V trimming: 3 bases; J trimming: 1 base; junction bases outside the gene matches: 5. CDR3 DNA: TGTGCCAGCAGCTTCCGGACAGGGGGTTATAACTATGGCTACACCTTC. Residues: CASSFRTGGYNYGYTF.

This clonotype has a handful of counts. The V call is TRBV12-3 or TRBV12-4, the J call TRBJ2-5; a weak D match, TRBD1 (5 bases). The CDR3 contains 14 residues. Trimming left V 2 bases short and J 4 bases short, with 11 bases between. The CDR3 region has the DNA TGTGCCAGCAGTTTATTAGGGGTCCCAGAGACCCAGTACTTC. Its protein is CASSLLGVPETQYF.

This clonotype was seen more than once but under ten times. V usage is TRBV4-1 and J usage is TRBJ2-4; D uncertain. V was pared by 1 base and J by 1 base, with 17 bases between. The CDR3 has 18 residues. Germline CDR1 reads MGHRA; CDR2 reads YSYEKL. In DNA form, the CDR3 reads TGCGCCAGCAGCCAAGCTGGGATCGGTGGGGTCGCCAAAAACATTCAGTACTTC. Its protein is CASSQAGIGGVAKNIQYF.

A few counts support this clonotype. The CDR3 nucleotides read TGTGCCAGCAGTCCCCTTTCCAGGGGATTCTATGGCTACACCTTC. Translating it yields CASSPLSRGFYGYTF. The chain is built from TRBV7-9 and TRBJ1-2; D perhaps matches TRBD1 (6 bases). From germline, CDR1 is SEHNR and CDR2 FQNEAQ (reference sequence). V dropped 6 bases and J dropped 4 bases, with 18 bases sitting between them. This CDR3 contains 15 residues.

The chain carries TRBV20-1 and TRBJ2-1; 12 nucleotides match TRBD2. Per germline, CDR1 DFQATT and CDR2 SNEGSKA (reference sequence). The ends lost 1 base at V and 9 bases at J; junction bases unmatched: 7. CDR3 length equals 15 residues. Written as DNA, the CDR3 is TGCAGTGCTAGAGTAGTGACTAGCGGGGGCCTTGAGCAGTTCTTC. Translation: CSARVVTSGGLEQFF.

The sample holds one count of this clonotype. This chain connects TRBV15 to TRBJ2-5; D may correspond to TRBD1 or TRBD2 (7 bases each). Trimming removed 2 bases from V and 2 bases from J, with 18 bases in between. Germline V gene lookup returns CDR1 LNHNV and CDR2 YYDKDF (reference sequence). The CDR3 has 17 amino acids. CDR3 in DNA: TGTGCCACCAGCAGAAAACAGGGAGGGGGCTTGCAAGAGACCCAGTACTTC. This sequence encodes CATSRKQGGGLQETQYF.

The chain carries TRBV7-2 and TRBJ1-6; no firm D call. Per the germline V gene, CDR1 is SGHTA and CDR2 is FQGNSA. V gave up 1 base and J gave up 8 bases, with 12 bases separating them. The CDR3 length is 15 residues. This CDR3 reads CASSLVLQSDSPLHF. Here the CDR3 DNA reads TGTGCCAGCAGCTTAGTTTTACAGTCTGATTCACCCCTCCACTTT.

To note about this clonotype: A junction boundary mismatches the germline segment, possibly from a read error. The chain employs TRBV7-2 and TRBJ2-7; TRBD1 is a possible D gene (6 bases). CDR1 and CDR2 (germline): SGHTA, FQGNSA. The CDR3 extends over 16 amino acids. CDR3 protein: CASGLRGSGGTYEQYF. The CDR3 DNA reads TGTGCCAGCGGCTTAAGGGGGTCGGGCGGTACCTACGAGCAGTACTTC.

Concerning this clonotype: The junction shows a germline mismatch at one end, possibly a read error. This chain links TRBV6-6 with TRBJ2-4; the D is unclear. The end of the DNA fits TRBJ2-7 better, so the J call may be wrong. The CDR3 loop spans 13 amino acids. Germline V gene sequence: CDR1 MNHNY, CDR2 SVGAGI (reference sequence). For the CDR3, the DNA is TGTGTCAGCAGTCCCCGGGCCCCATACGAGCAGTACTTC. Residues: CVSSPRAPYEQYF.

As concerns this clonotype: An end of the junction does not agree with germline; a read error may underlie this. The chain employs TRBV7-2 and TRBJ2-1; 7 bases line up with TRBD2. Germline V gene data show CDR1 as SGHTA and CDR2 as FQGNSA. The CDR3 runs 15 residues. The CDR3 sequence is CASSPERGGSYEQFF. In nucleotides, the CDR3 is TGTGCCAGCAGCCCAGAGCGGGGAGGCTCCTACGAGCAGTTCTTT. Full variable domain (missing parts from reference TRBV7-2 and TRBJ2-1): GAGVSQSPSNKVTEKGKDVELRCDPISGHTALYWYRQSLGQGLEFLIYFQGNSAPDKSGLPSDRFSAERTGGSVSTLTIQRTQQEDSAVYLCASSPERGGSYEQFFGPGTRLTVL.

The chain is built from TRBV7-2 and TRBJ2-7, with D unclear. This CDR3 is built from 13 residues. The germline CDR1 and CDR2 sequences are SGHTA and FQGNSA. Trimming took 1 base from V and 6 from J, leaving 10 bases between them. This CDR3 is CASSLEVRREQYF. The CDR3 DNA follows: TGTGCCAGCAGCTTAGAAGTCCGTCGCGAGCAGTACTTC. The complete variable domain, with remaining parts taken from reference TRBV7-2 and TRBJ2-7, reads GAGVSQSPSNKVTEKGKDVELRCDPISGHTALYWYRQSLGQGLEFLIYFQGNSAPDKSGLPSDRFSAERTGGSVSTLTIQRTQQEDSAVYLCASSLEVRREQYFGPGTRLTVT.

The chain employs TRBV29-1 and TRBJ1-1; possible D gene TRBD1, 5 bases. CDR1 is SQVTM, CDR2 ANQGSEA, per germline. The CDR3 is made up of 15 amino acids. V dropped 5 bases and J dropped 1 base, with 17 bases sitting between them. DNA of the CDR3: TGCAGCGTTAGAGGGGTTGATGGGGGGAACACTGAAGCTTTCTTT. This gives the protein CSVRGVDGGNTEAFF.

The chain employs TRBV7-2 and TRBJ1-6; the D gene is possibly TRBD1 (5 bases). Germline V gives CDR1 SGHTA, CDR2 FQGNSA. The CDR3 is made up of 14 amino acids. V gave up 2 bases and J gave up 7 bases, with 9 bases separating them. CDR3: CASSLLGGNSPLHF. As DNA, the CDR3 is TGTGCCAGCAGCTTATTGGGGGGAAATTCACCCCTCCACTTT.

This clonotype was observed many times. The V gene is TRBV29-1, the J gene TRBJ2-5, with D unclear. Between the trimmed V and J ends, which lost 6 bases and 3 bases, there was a span of 14 bases. There are 13 residues in the CDR3. The germline CDR1 and CDR2 sequences are SQVTM and ANQGSEA. CDR3 in amino acids: CSVLEVREETQYF. The DNA of the CDR3 is TGCAGCGTCCTTGAGGTTAGGGAAGAGACCCAGTACTTC.

There are a few counts of this clonotype. This rearrangement joins TRBV7-3 to TRBJ1-2; TRBD1 is a possible D gene (5 bases). The CDR3 spans 12 residues. Germline CDR1 SGHTA, CDR2 FQGTGA. Trimming cost V 5 bases and J 8 bases, with 12 bases left between them. CDR3 bases: TGTGCCAGCAGCCCTCCCGAGGGGGGCTACACCTTC. Encoded protein: CASSPPEGGYTF.